This T cell receptor (beta chain) is from a study of T cells in Graves' hyperthyroidism and ophthalmopathy. Researchers took RNA transcripts and amplified the TCR beta CDR3 regions from them. HTBI primers were the set used in a first-round RT-PCR of the TCR CDR3. TCRdb used MiXCR to reprocess the multiplex PCR reads, holding one entry per CDR3 protein. The sample lists 450,000 to 650,000 distinct CDR3 sequences, less than 25% occurring once. In its sample, this clonotype was seen many times. This receptor was obtained from a man aged 18 to 29 with Graves' hyperthyroidism. Sequenced input: blood.

In DNA, the CDR3 is TGTGCCAGTGAAAGGATGGGGAACACTGAAGCTTTCTTT. It is translated as CASERMGNTEAFF. The chain combines TRBV19 with TRBJ1-1; no reliable D call. The CDR3 runs 13 residues. V gave up 8 bases and J gave up 1 base, with 11 bases separating them. CDR1 and CDR2 from the germline V gene are LNHDA and SQIVND (reference sequence).